Shown below are 2 T cell receptor beta chains from a single sample sequenced in a study of spatial heterogeneity in lung cancer. Time point specified: blood at routine non-recurrence follow-up after resection. A single record per CDR3 protein comes from TCRdb applying MiXCR to the 5' RACE reads. The table has around 41,000 distinct CDR3 sequences, roughly 20% seen once. The sample here was PBMCs, taken at follow-up. These receptors originate from a female donor with early-stage non-small cell lung cancer.

This clonotype was seen many times. J is TRBJ2-6 and V is TRBV7-3; D call uncertain. V shed 6 bases and J shed 7 bases, with 10 bases lying between them. This CDR3 comprises 13 residues. CDR1 SGHTA and CDR2 FQGTGA come from the germline V gene. The CDR3 DNA follows: TGTGCCAGCAGGCCCCCTAATGCCAACGTCCTGACTTTC. Its protein is CASRPPNANVLTF.

The chain carries TRBV5-4 and TRBJ2-3; 11 bases are shared with TRBD2. CDR1 is SGHNT, CDR2 YYREEE, per germline (reference sequence). V lost 1 base and J lost 6; bases outside the gene matches: 7. CDR3 length: 16 residues. For the CDR3, the DNA is TGTGCCAGCAGCTTGTCAACTAGCGGGAGAGTGGATACGCAGTATTTT. Translating gives CASSLSTSGRVDTQYF.